This TCR beta chain was captured by sequencing in a study of blood T cell repertoires in COVID-19. Study at large: Donors in the United States, Italy and Spain gave samples during acute or convalescent COVID-19. T cells, B-cell-depleted T cells, or PBMCs provided the cDNA or gDNA that served as material.

Per the original data handling: Cell counts per sample came from amplifying reference gene primers. Sequencing was performed with immunoSEQ multiplex PCR; in TCRdb, only in-frame clones are kept and a portion is missing. V, J and clone size were drawn from that table, and D and trimming were deduced from the DNA. The top ten clones hold less than 5% of a sample with 200,000 to 300,000 clones, roughly 80% of them seen once. V lost 1 base to trimming and J lost 1 base, with 15 bases between them. Per the germline V gene, CDR1 is LGHNA and CDR2 is YNFKEQ. CDR3 length: 17 residues. The receptor was isolated from a man aged 55 to 69 with acute or convalescent COVID-19. Sequenced: peripheral blood. The chain recombines TRBV4-2 with TRBJ2-3; D remains ambiguous. DNA of the CDR3: TGTGCCAGCAGCCAAGTTCCGACGGGTTCCCGCACAGATACGCAGTATTTT. The encoded protein is CASSQVPTGSRTDTQYF.